This T cell receptor beta chain is drawn from a study of monozygotic twins with inflammatory bowel disease. TCRdb reanalyzed the 5' RACE reads, giving one entry per CDR3 protein sequence and no DNA. This sample's clone table lists more than 350,000 distinct CDR3 sequences. The CDR3 runs to 17 residues. CDR1 is SQVTM, CDR2 ANQGSEA, per germline. This sequence originates from a human donor with ulcerative colitis or Crohn's disease, or a healthy co-twin of an affected twin (not recorded which). Sequenced input: blood. The chain is built from TRBV29-1 and TRBJ2-1; checking the TCRdb D call of TRBD1 is not possible without DNA. CDR3 sequence reads: CSVEDPEGNRSPGGQFF.